This TCR beta chain was sequenced for a study of tumor-infiltrating lymphocytes in primary liver carcinoma. This clonotype was seen a few times. Co-extraction of RNA and DNA was performed on 20-30 mg of unsorted bulk tissue. Trimming pared 1 base from V and 5 bases from J, leaving 9 bases between. CDR1 SGHRS and CDR2 YFSETQ come from the germline V gene. The CDR3 totals 13 residues. Researchers generated TCR beta cDNA from roughly 500 ng of total RNA, relying on a constant-region primer. Slightly modified ARM-PCR, run as three nested multiplex PCR rounds, produced the TCR beta libraries. The first two PCR rounds, roughly 10 cycles each, used TRBV1-TRBV30 forward primers and a C-beta reverse primer. From the multiplex PCR reads, TCRdb called clonotypes with MiXCR, one entry per CDR3 protein. The table shows roughly 120,000 distinct CDR3 sequences, with approximately 64% occurring only once.

The specimen sequenced was liver tumor tissue from sampling region 3. Subset denoted: tumor region T3, left-lateral pole. This chain links TRBV5-1 with TRBJ2-5; D unresolved. This TCR came from a woman aged 55-70 years with primary liver carcinoma and hepatitis B virus infection. CDR3 DNA sequence: TGCGCCAGCAGCTTGTGGGCAGTGGAGACCCAGTACTTC. Translation: CASSLWAVETQYF. The full variable domain, completed using reference TRBV5-1 and TRBJ2-5, is KAGVTQTPRYLIKTRGQQVTLSCSPISGHRSVSWYQQTPGQGLQFLFEYFSETQRNKGNFPGRFSGRQFSNSRSEMNVSTLELGDSALYLCASSLWAVETQYFGPGTRLLVL.